A single sample gave rise to the 28 T cell receptor beta chains below, sequenced in a study of OX40 agonist ivuxolimab in advanced cancers. Assay: immunoSEQ multiplex PCR; the TCRdb copy retains only in-frame clones and omits some. The table has about 100,000 clones, 91% seen once. The sequenced sample was CD4+ or CD8+ T cells sorted from blood, obtained in a trial of the OX40 agonist ivuxolimab. These receptors all come from an adult with an advanced solid tumor such as melanoma, head and neck, liver or kidney cancer.

The chain employs TRBV7-2 and TRBJ2-5, with TRBD2 matching 9 bases. The CDR3 is made up of 17 amino acids. The germline gives CDR1 SGHTA, CDR2 FQGNSA. V shed 1 base and J 8 bases; nucleotides not matched to a gene: 14. DNA of the CDR3: TGTGCCAGCAGCTTAGTCCCTAGCGGGATCACCCAGTTAACCCAGTACTTC. Amino acids: CASSLVPSGITQLTQYF.

The chain is built from TRBV5-1 and TRBJ1-3; D is unclear. The CDR3 extends over 16 amino acids. V was clipped by 0 bases and J by 0 bases, with 10 bases between them. Germline lookup yields CDR1 SGHRS and CDR2 YFSETQ. CDR3 amino acids: CASSLATRASGNTIYF. The DNA of the CDR3 is TGCGCCAGCAGCTTGGCCACGAGGGCCTCTGGAAACACCATATATTTT. The full variable domain, rest sourced from reference TRBV5-1 and TRBJ1-3, is KAGVTQTPRYLIKTRGQQVTLSCSPISGHRSVSWYQQTPGQGLQFLFEYFSETQRNKGNFPGRFSGRQFSNSRSEMNVSTLELGDSALYLCASSLATRASGNTIYFGEGSWLTVV.

The V and J genes are TRBV5-5 and TRBJ2-6, with 7 bases identical to TRBD2. Germline lookup yields CDR1 SGHKS and CDR2 YYEKEE (reference sequence). The J segment lost 2 bases and the V segment lost 2 bases, leaving 10 bases of the junction unmatched. There are 18 residues in the CDR3. This CDR3 is CASSFAGVSQPGANVLTF. In DNA form, the CDR3 reads TGTGCCAGCAGCTTTGCGGGAGTTAGTCAACCTGGGGCCAACGTCCTGACTTTC.

CDR3 DNA: TGTGCCACCCGTCTGTCTGGCCACACCGGGGAGCTGTTTTTT. Amino acid sequence: CATRLSGHTGELFF. The rearrangement links TRBV28 to TRBJ2-2; D is uncertain. Germline V gene data show CDR1 as MDHEN and CDR2 as SYDVKM. Trimming took 10 bases from V and 3 from J, leaving 15 bases between them. This CDR3 is 14 amino acids long. The full variable domain, with the rest looked up from reference TRBV28 and TRBJ2-2, is DVKVTQSSRYLVKRTGEKVFLECVQDMDHENMFWYRQDPGLGLRLIYFSYDVKMKEKGDIPEGYSVSREKKERFSLILESASTNQTSMYLCATRLSGHTGELFFGEGSRLTVL.

The chain has TRBV7-2 and TRBJ2-4, with a tentative D call TRBD1 (6 bases). CDR3 length: 14 amino acids. V lost 3 bases to trimming and J lost 8 bases, with 14 bases between them. Germline V CDR1 and CDR2: SGHTA, FQGNSA. CDR3 amino acids: CASSFRDKGDIQYF. CDR3 sequence (DNA): TGTGCCAGCAGCTTCAGGGACAAGGGGGACATTCAGTACTTC. The whole variable domain, remainder taken from reference TRBV7-2 and TRBJ2-4, is GAGVSQSPSNKVTEKGKDVELRCDPISGHTALYWYRQSLGQGLEFLIYFQGNSAPDKSGLPSDRFSAERTGGSVSTLTIQRTQQEDSAVYLCASSFRDKGDIQYFGAGTRLSVL.

This rearrangement joins TRBV9 to TRBJ2-5; 9 bases map to TRBD1. Per germline, CDR1 SGDLS and CDR2 YYNGEE. This CDR3 is 15 amino acids long. After removal of 3 bases from V and 5 bases from J, the junction contained 8 bases not matched to a gene. In DNA form, the CDR3 reads TGTGCCAGCAGCGCCAACAGGGGGCGTAAGGAGACCCAGTACTTC. Its protein product is CASSANRGRKETQYF. Full variable domain (missing parts from reference TRBV9 and TRBJ2-5): DSGVTQTPKHLITATGQRVTLRCSPRSGDLSVYWYQQSLDQGLQFLIQYYNGEERAKGNILERFSAQQFPDLHSELNLSSLELGDSALYFCASSANRGRKETQYFGPGTRLLVL.

The chain has TRBV10-3 and TRBJ1-1; TRBD1 matches 9 bases. The V and J ends lost 6 bases and 5 bases, in that order; junction bases with no gene match: 7. The CDR3 runs to 14 residues. Germline V gives CDR1 ENHRY, CDR2 SYGVKD. The CDR3 spells CAISLQGARTEAFF. The CDR3 nucleotides are TGTGCCATCAGCTTACAGGGGGCGAGGACTGAAGCTTTCTTT.

The chain couples TRBV5-1 to TRBJ2-1; D possibly corresponds to TRBD2 (6 bases). V was clipped by 4 bases and J by 7 bases, with 18 bases between them. The V gene's germline CDR1 is SGHRS and CDR2 YFSETQ. This CDR3 is 15 amino acids long. The CDR3 DNA reads as TGCGCCAGCAGCAGCTCCGGGACTCAGTATAATGAGCAGTTCTTC. Amino acid sequence: CASSSSGTQYNEQFF.

The genes are TRBV15 and TRBJ2-1, with unresolved D. The length of the CDR3 is 13 residues. The germline gives CDR1 LNHNV, CDR2 YYDKDF (reference sequence). The V end was cut by 1 base, the J end by 4 bases, with 5 bases between. CDR3 sequence reads: CATSRGGYNEQFF. The CDR3 coding sequence is TGTGCCACCAGCAGAGGGGGATACAATGAGCAGTTCTTC.

The rearrangement joins TRBV7-3 to TRBJ1-1; D uncertain. There are 13 residues in the CDR3. Per germline, CDR1 SGHTA and CDR2 FQGTGA. Trimming removed 5 bases from V and 2 bases from J, with 9 bases in between. CDR3 sequence: CASSADGNTEAFF. As DNA, the CDR3 is TGTGCCAGCAGCGCGGACGGAAACACTGAAGCTTTCTTT. The full variable domain, rest sourced from reference TRBV7-3 and TRBJ1-1, is GAGVSQTPSNKVTEKGKYVELRCDPISGHTALYWYRQSLGQGPEFLIYFQGTGAADDSGLPNDRFFAVRPEGSVSTLKIQRTERGDSAVYLCASSADGNTEAFFGQGTRLTVV.

The chain links TRBV28 to TRBJ2-7; 7 bases line up with TRBD1. The CDR3 length is 12 residues. Germline V CDR1 and CDR2: MDHEN, SYDVKM. V shed 7 bases, J shed 6 bases, and the junction held 6 bases outside the gene matches. CDR3 region: CASNEGAGEQYF. The CDR3 DNA reads as TGTGCCAGCAACGAGGGGGCAGGCGAGCAGTACTTC.

The V call is TRBV6-1, the J call TRBJ2-3, with 12 bases identical to TRBD2. The CDR3 contains 15 residues. V shed 5 bases and J 11 bases; nucleotides not matched to a gene: 11. The V gene's germline CDR1 is MNHNS and CDR2 SASEGT. CDR3 bases: TGTGCCAGCAGTCAAGGGTCTAGCGGGAGGGTAGGGCAGTATTTT. Its protein product is CASSQGSSGRVGQYF.

In nucleotides, the CDR3 is TGTGCCAGCAGAAGGACCGGGACAGGGGGCTTCGAGCAGTACTTC. Amino acid sequence: CASRRTGTGGFEQYF. The rearrangement uses TRBV28 and TRBJ2-7; TRBD1 agrees at 12 bases. Looked up from germline, CDR1 is MDHEN and CDR2 is SYDVKM. The CDR3 contains 15 residues. Trimming took 6 bases from V and 6 from J; bases not matched to a gene: 9.

The chain carries TRBV23-1 and TRBJ2-1; 9 bases match TRBD1. TRBV23-1 is an ORF, with its function uncertain. V was clipped by 0 bases and J by 8 bases; unmatched bases: 8. The CDR3 is 16 residues long. CDR3 sequence: CASSQSCDRGVYEQFF. As DNA, the CDR3 is TGCGCCAGCAGTCAATCGTGCGACAGGGGGGTCTATGAGCAGTTCTTC.

The rearrangement joins TRBV7-9 to TRBJ1-2; 7 bases are a match to TRBD1. The V gene end was trimmed by 5 bases and the J gene end by 2 bases; junction bases not matched to a gene: 5. CDR1 and CDR2 (germline): SEHNR, FQNEAQ (reference sequence). This CDR3 is 14 amino acids long. CDR3 sequence: CASSGQAVNYGYTF. The CDR3 nucleotides read TGTGCCAGCAGCGGACAGGCCGTGAACTATGGCTACACCTTC. The variable domain in full, with the rest retrieved from reference TRBV7-9 and TRBJ1-2, is DTGVSQNPRHKITKRGQNVTFRCDPISEHNRLYWYRQTLGQGPEFLTYFQNEAQLEKSRLLSDRFSAERPKGSFSTLEIQRTEQGDSAMYLCASSGQAVNYGYTFGSGTRLTVV.

The genes are TRBV5-1 and TRBJ2-1, with 11 bases fitting TRBD2. Germline loops: CDR1 SGHRS, CDR2 YFSETQ. There are 15 residues in the CDR3. V dropped 0 bases and J dropped 8; count of bases not matched to a gene: 4. CDR3 sequence (DNA): TGCGCCAGCAGCTTGGGTAGCGGGAGGGCCTATGAGCAGTTCTTC. The encoded protein is CASSLGSGRAYEQFF.

The chain recombines TRBV28 with TRBJ1-3; D not resolved. V dropped 3 bases and J dropped 2 bases, with 8 bases sitting between them. The CDR3 is 14 residues long. Germline CDR1 is MDHEN and CDR2 is SYDVKM. The CDR3 bases are TGTGCCAGCAGTTTCTCGGGAACTGGAAACACCATATATTTT. It codes for CASSFSGTGNTIYF. Together with reference TRBV28 and TRBJ1-3, the CDR3 gives the full variable domain: DVKVTQSSRYLVKRTGEKVFLECVQDMDHENMFWYRQDPGLGLRLIYFSYDVKMKEKGDIPEGYSVSREKKERFSLILESASTNQTSMYLCASSFSGTGNTIYFGEGSWLTVV.

The chain is built from TRBV9 and TRBJ2-1; 8 bases align to TRBD2. There are 15 residues in the CDR3. With 2 bases clipped from V and 4 bases from J, the junction kept 5 bases outside the gene matches. CDR1 and CDR2 from the germline V gene are SGDLS and YYNGEE. The CDR3: CASSVTGTSYNEQFF. Written as DNA, the CDR3 is TGTGCCAGCAGCGTGACCGGGACTAGTTACAATGAGCAGTTCTTC.

J is TRBJ1-3 and V is TRBV28, with D unclear. This CDR3 region has 11 residues. The V gene lost 4 bases and the J gene lost 8 bases, with 6 bases spanning the gap. Germline V lookup: CDR1 MDHEN, CDR2 SYDVKM. CDR3 residues: CASSSLDTIYF. DNA of the CDR3: TGTGCCAGCAGTTCGTTGGACACCATATATTTT.

This clone showed up just a few times. DNA of the CDR3: TGCAGTGCTAGTACACCCGCGGGCTACACCTTC. This translates into CSASTPAGYTF. The chain links TRBV20-1 to TRBJ1-2; the D is unclear. Between the trimmed V and J ends, which lost 3 bases and 8 bases, there was a span of 10 bases. The CDR3 sequence is 11 residues long. Germline values: CDR1 DFQATT, CDR2 SNEGSKA (reference sequence).

This chain joins TRBV28 and TRBJ2-1, with 8 bases identical to TRBD2. CDR1 and CDR2 (germline): MDHEN, SYDVKM. V lost 4 bases, J lost 3 bases, and 8 bases stayed unmatched. The CDR3 extends over 16 amino acids. CDR3 nucleotide sequence: TGTGCCAGCAGTTCCGGACTAGCTCAACACTACAATGAGCAGTTCTTC. As protein: CASSSGLAQHYNEQFF.

The rearrangement links TRBV29-1 to TRBJ2-7; no clear D. The V end lost 5 bases, the J end lost 3 bases, and 8 bases lay between the germline ends. In germline, CDR1 is SQVTM, CDR2 ANQGSEA. This CDR3 has 11 amino acids. The CDR3 DNA reads as TGCAGCGTTAACAGTGGCTACGAGCAGTACTTC. Translation: CSVNSGYEQYF.

This clone was seen more than once but under ten times. The chain joins TRBV14 to TRBJ2-1; D not certain. The CDR3 covers 14 residues. Looked up from germline, CDR1 is SGHDN and CDR2 is FVKESK. Trimming removed 0 bases at V and 3 bases at J, with 6 bases between. CDR3 nucleotide sequence: TGTGCCAGCAGCCAAGATGTGGGCTACAATGAGCAGTTCTTC. Protein: CASSQDVGYNEQFF.

The CDR3 DNA reads TGCGCCAGCAGCTTGGCCTTAGCAGGGATGGGCTATGGCTACACCTTC. Amino acids: CASSLALAGMGYGYTF. The rearrangement links TRBV5-1 to TRBJ1-2; TRBD1 is a possible D gene (5 bases). CDR1 and CDR2 from the germline V gene are SGHRS and YFSETQ. V was pared by 0 bases and J by 4 bases, with 16 bases between. CDR3 length: 16 residues.

CDR3 loop: CASSFLNRGLDGYTF. The DNA of the CDR3 is TGTGCCAGCAGCTTCCTAAACAGGGGGCTCGATGGCTACACCTTC. The genes are TRBV7-2 and TRBJ1-2; the match to TRBD1 covers 9 bases. Germline V gives CDR1 SGHTA, CDR2 FQGNSA. J was trimmed by 6 bases and V by 3 bases; bases with no gene match: 8. The CDR3 is made up of 15 amino acids.

CDR3 DNA sequence: TGTGCCAGCAGTTACGGCGGGACAGTCTACGAGCAGTACTTC. Its translation: CASSYGGTVYEQYF. V gene TRBV6-5 combines with J gene TRBJ2-7; D possibly corresponds to TRBD1 (7 bases). Germline CDR1 and CDR2: MNHEY and SVGAGI. V was trimmed by 2 bases and J by 3 bases, leaving 11 bases between them. The CDR3 is made up of 14 amino acids.

The CDR3, as DNA: TGTGCCAGCAGCTTTCGGGACAGGGACAAACTGTTTTTT. It encodes CASSFRDRDKLFF. The V and J genes are TRBV7-9 and TRBJ1-4; 9 bases fit TRBD1. Germline V gene lookup returns CDR1 SEHNR and CDR2 FQNEAQ (reference sequence). Trimming removed 3 bases from V and 11 bases from J; junction bases left unmatched: 4. The CDR3 consists of 13 residues. Full variable domain (rest looked up from reference TRBV7-9 and TRBJ1-4): DTGVSQNPRHKITKRGQNVTFRCDPISEHNRLYWYRQTLGQGPEFLTYFQNEAQLEKSRLLSDRFSAERPKGSFSTLEIQRTEQGDSAMYLCASSFRDRDKLFFGSGTQLSVL.

Here the CDR3 reads CASSVSGDTQYF. CDR3 DNA sequence: TGTGCCAGCAGTGTGTCGGGAGATACGCAGTATTTT. The V call is TRBV2, the J call TRBJ2-3; no firm D call. This CDR3 has 12 residues. The V end lost 4 bases, the J end lost 5 bases, and 7 bases lay between the germline ends. Germline assignment: CDR1 SNHLY and CDR2 FYNNEI.